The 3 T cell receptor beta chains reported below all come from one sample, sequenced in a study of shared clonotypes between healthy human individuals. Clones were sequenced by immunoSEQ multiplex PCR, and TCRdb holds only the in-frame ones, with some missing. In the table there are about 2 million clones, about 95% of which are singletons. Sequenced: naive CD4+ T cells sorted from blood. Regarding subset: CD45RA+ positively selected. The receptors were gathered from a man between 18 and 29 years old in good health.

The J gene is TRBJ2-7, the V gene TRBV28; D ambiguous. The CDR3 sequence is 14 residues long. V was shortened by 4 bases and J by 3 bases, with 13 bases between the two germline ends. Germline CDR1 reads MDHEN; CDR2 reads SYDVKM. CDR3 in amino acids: CASSSYNGDYEQYF. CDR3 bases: TGTGCCAGCAGTTCATACAATGGGGACTACGAGCAGTACTTC.

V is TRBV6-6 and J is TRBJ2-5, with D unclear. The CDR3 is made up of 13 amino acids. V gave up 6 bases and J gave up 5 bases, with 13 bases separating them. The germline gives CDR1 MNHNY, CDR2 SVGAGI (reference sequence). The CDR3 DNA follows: TGTGCCAGCAGAGAGGTATCAAGGGAGACCCAGTACTTC. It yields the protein CASREVSRETQYF.

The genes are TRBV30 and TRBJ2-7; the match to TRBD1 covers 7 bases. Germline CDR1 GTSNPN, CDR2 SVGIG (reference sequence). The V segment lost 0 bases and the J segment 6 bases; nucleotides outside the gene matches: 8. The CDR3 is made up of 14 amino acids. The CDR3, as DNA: TGTGCCTGGAGTGTACACGGCAGGGGGAGCGAGCAGTACTTC. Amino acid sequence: CAWSVHGRGSEQYF.